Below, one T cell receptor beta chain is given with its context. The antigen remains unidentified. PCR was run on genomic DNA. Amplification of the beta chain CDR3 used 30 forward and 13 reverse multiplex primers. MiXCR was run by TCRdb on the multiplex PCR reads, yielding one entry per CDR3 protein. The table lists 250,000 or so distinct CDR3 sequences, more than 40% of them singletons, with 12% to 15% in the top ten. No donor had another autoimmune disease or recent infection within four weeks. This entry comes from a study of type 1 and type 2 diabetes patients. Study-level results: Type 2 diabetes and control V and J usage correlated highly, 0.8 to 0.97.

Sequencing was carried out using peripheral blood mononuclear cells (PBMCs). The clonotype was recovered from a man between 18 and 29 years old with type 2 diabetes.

This CDR3 is CASSYPNRAYEQYF. The CDR3 nucleotides read TGTGCCAGCAGTTATCCCAACAGGGCCTACGAGCAGTACTTC. This chain links TRBV6-5 with TRBJ2-7; a possible D gene is TRBD1 (6 bases). CDR3 size: 14 residues. The germline V gene encodes CDR1 MNHEY and CDR2 SVGAGI. V dropped 3 bases and J dropped 2 bases, with 11 bases sitting between them.